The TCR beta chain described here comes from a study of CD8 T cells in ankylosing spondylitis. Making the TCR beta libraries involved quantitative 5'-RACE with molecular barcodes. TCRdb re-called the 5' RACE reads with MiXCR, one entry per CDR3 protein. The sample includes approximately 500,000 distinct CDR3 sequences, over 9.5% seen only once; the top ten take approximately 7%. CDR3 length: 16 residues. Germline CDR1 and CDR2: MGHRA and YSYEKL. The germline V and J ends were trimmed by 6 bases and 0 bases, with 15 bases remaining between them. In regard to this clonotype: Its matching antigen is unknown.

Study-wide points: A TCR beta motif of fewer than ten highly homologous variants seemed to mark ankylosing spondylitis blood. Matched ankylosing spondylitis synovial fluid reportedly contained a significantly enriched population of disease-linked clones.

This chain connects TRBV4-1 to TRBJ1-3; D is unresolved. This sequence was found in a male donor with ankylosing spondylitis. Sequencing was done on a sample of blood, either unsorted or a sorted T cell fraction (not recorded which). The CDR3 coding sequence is TGCGCCAGCAGACTACTTGGGGTAATCTCTGGAAACACCATATATTTT. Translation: CASRLLGVISGNTIYF.